This T cell receptor beta chain was retrieved from a study of blood T cell repertoires in COVID-19. Study as a whole: Whether acute or convalescent, the COVID-19 samples came from the United States, Italy and Spain. From T cells, B-cell-depleted T cells, or PBMCs came the material, which was cDNA or gDNA.

The CDR3 totals 13 residues. Germline CDR1 reads MRHNA; CDR2 reads SNTAGT. V dropped 6 bases and J dropped 3 bases, with 8 bases sitting between them. Profiled with immunoSEQ multiplex PCR; TCRdb holds only in-frame clones, not every one. The top ten hold 15% to 20% of the sample, which has over 100,000 clones, 70% to 90% seen once. The chain has TRBV6-4 and TRBJ1-4; no clear D. The sequence was collected from a woman aged 55 to 70 with acute or convalescent COVID-19. Sequencing was done on a sample of peripheral blood. The CDR3 bases are TGTGCCAGCAGCCGGGTCCCTAATGAAAAACTGTTTTTT. Residues: CASSRVPNEKLFF.